These 17 T cell receptor beta chains came from one sample sequenced in a study of blood T cell repertoires in COVID-19. TCRdb's copy holds only in-frame clones and misses some; the assay was immunoSEQ multiplex PCR. The sample has roughly 38,000 clones; around 90% are singletons. What was sequenced was peripheral blood. These TCRs come from a man between 60 and 70 years old with active or convalescent COVID-19.

As regards this clone: An end of the junction does not agree with germline; a read error may underlie this. The genes are TRBV19 and TRBJ1-5; TRBD1 aligns across 10 bases. From germline, CDR1 is LNHDA and CDR2 SQIVND (reference sequence). This CDR3 spans 15 amino acids. The CDR3 reads CASSGTGVSSQPQHF. CDR3 DNA: TGTGCCAGTAGTGGGACAGGGGTAAGCAGTCAGCCCCAGCATTTT.

The rearrangement links TRBV28 to TRBJ2-7; 9 bases match TRBD1. Germline V gives CDR1 MDHEN, CDR2 SYDVKM. V shed 3 bases and J 2 bases; nucleotides not matched to a gene: 8. This CDR3 has 16 residues. This CDR3 is CASSFIGTGKPYEQYF. DNA of the CDR3: TGTGCCAGCAGTTTCATCGGGACAGGGAAACCCTACGAGCAGTACTTC. Complete variable domain (other parts from reference TRBV28 and TRBJ2-7): DVKVTQSSRYLVKRTGEKVFLECVQDMDHENMFWYRQDPGLGLRLIYFSYDVKMKEKGDIPEGYSVSREKKERFSLILESASTNQTSMYLCASSFIGTGKPYEQYFGPGTRLTVT.

The gene calls are TRBV5-1 and TRBJ2-2; TRBD1 agrees at 7 bases. Germline V CDR1 and CDR2: SGHRS, YFSETQ. The CDR3 consists of 16 residues. V lost 5 bases and J lost 4; bases outside the gene matches: 11. The CDR3 loop reads CASRRSGTEFTGELFF. CDR3 sequence (DNA): TGCGCCAGCAGAAGATCCGGGACAGAATTCACCGGGGAGCTGTTTTTT.

This clone was picked up one time. This chain uses TRBV6-6 with TRBJ2-1, with 7 nucleotides matching TRBD2. The germline V gene encodes CDR1 MNHNY and CDR2 SVGAGI (reference sequence). The V gene end was trimmed by 6 bases and the J gene end by 7 bases; junction bases not matched to a gene: 3. The CDR3 runs to 12 residues. Here the CDR3 DNA reads TGTGCCAGCAGCTCAGCGGGGAATGAGCAGTTCTTC. It specifies CASSSAGNEQFF.

This clone is medium-sized by share. The rearrangement links TRBV9 to TRBJ2-1, with TRBD2 matching over 9 bases. V was pared by 6 bases and J by 7 bases, with 5 bases of the junction left unmatched. The CDR3 spans 13 residues. Germline V gene data show CDR1 as SGDLS and CDR2 as YYNGEE. CDR3 loop: CASTSGVKNEQFF. DNA for the CDR3: TGTGCCAGCACTAGCGGGGTTAAGAATGAGCAGTTCTTC.

The chain links TRBV7-9 to TRBJ2-5; possible D gene TRBD2, 5 bases. This CDR3 spans 18 amino acids. The germline V gene has CDR1 SEHNR and CDR2 FQNEAQ (reference sequence). Trimming took 0 bases from V and 5 from J, leaving 22 bases between them. This CDR3 reads CASSLARGIRSKGETQYF. Written as DNA, the CDR3 is TGTGCCAGCAGCTTAGCCCGGGGTATCAGATCTAAAGGGGAGACCCAGTACTTC.

The genes are TRBV3-1 (or the pseudogene TRBV3-2) and TRBJ2-3, with TRBD2 identical over 12 bases. V lost 0 bases, J lost 1 base, and 8 bases stayed unmatched. Germline CDR1 LGHDT, CDR2 YNNKEL (reference sequence). The CDR3 length is 19 residues. CDR3 coding DNA: TGTGCCAGCAGCCAAGACCCTAGCGGGAGGGCCAAGGGCACAGATACGCAGTATTTT. Protein: CASSQDPSGRAKGTDTQYF.

V and J are TRBV11-2 and TRBJ2-1, with 10 bases that match TRBD1. V shed 5 bases, J shed 1 base, and the junction held 5 bases outside the gene matches. The germline CDR1 and CDR2 sequences are SGHAT and FQNNGV. The CDR3 totals 16 residues. CDR3: CASSTRTGGSYNEQFF. Here the CDR3 DNA reads TGTGCCAGCAGCACCCGGACAGGGGGTTCCTACAATGAGCAGTTCTTC.

The genes are TRBV18 and TRBJ1-5; perhaps TRBD1 as D (5 bases). In germline, CDR1 is KGHSH, CDR2 LQKENI. Trimming stripped 2 bases from V and 6 bases from J, with 14 bases between. The CDR3 runs 15 residues. As DNA, the CDR3 is TGTGCCAGCTCACCAGCCCAAACCGGGGGTCAGCCCCAGCATTTT. It yields the protein CASSPAQTGGQPQHF.

This rearrangement joins TRBV5-1 to TRBJ2-1; TRBD2 matches at 9 bases. The germline V gene encodes CDR1 SGHRS and CDR2 YFSETQ. The CDR3 contains 18 residues. V was clipped by 2 bases and J by 3 bases; unmatched bases: 12. Here the CDR3 reads CASSFGGGGLANYNEQFF. CDR3 coding DNA: TGCGCCAGCAGCTTCGGAGGGGGCGGACTAGCGAACTACAATGAGCAGTTCTTC.

This sequence joins TRBV30 and TRBJ2-6; TRBD2 matches at 7 bases. The V and J ends lost 5 bases and 4 bases, in that order; junction bases with no gene match: 11. CDR3 length equals 16 residues. The germline CDR1 and CDR2 sequences are GTSNPN and SVGIG (reference sequence). CDR3 amino acids: CAWFRAGVRGANVLTF. The CDR3, as DNA: TGTGCCTGGTTTCGGGCGGGAGTAAGGGGGGCCAACGTCCTGACTTTC.

This clone was found a few times. The chain links TRBV28 to TRBJ2-2; TRBD1 matches at 9 bases. CDR1 is MDHEN and CDR2 is SYDVKM in the germline V gene. The ends lost 7 bases at V and 6 bases at J; junction bases unmatched: 6. The CDR3 length is 14 residues. The CDR3 DNA sequence: TGTGCCAGCACCATACAGGGGGCCGCCGGGGAGCTGTTTTTT. It specifies CASTIQGAAGELFF.

The V and J genes are TRBV6-4 and TRBJ2-3, with D tentatively TRBD1 (7 bases). Trimming pared 8 bases from V and 6 bases from J, leaving 15 bases between. CDR3 size: 13 residues. CDR1 and CDR2 (germline): MRHNA, SNTAGT. DNA of the CDR3: TGTGCCAGCCGACAGGGAGGATTCGATACGCAGTATTTT. Encoded protein: CASRQGGFDTQYF.

The chain employs TRBV2 and TRBJ2-1; 12 bases agree with TRBD2. The CDR3 sequence is 17 residues long. The V gene's germline CDR1 is SNHLY and CDR2 FYNNEI. Trimming took 0 bases from V and 7 from J; bases not matched to a gene: 7. CDR3 sequence reads: CASSEAIGLAGNNEQFF. CDR3 DNA sequence: TGTGCCAGCAGTGAAGCTATCGGACTAGCGGGGAATAATGAGCAGTTCTTC.

The V and J genes are TRBV19 and TRBJ1-5; 7 positions match TRBD1. Germline V CDR1 and CDR2: LNHDA, SQIVND (reference sequence). With V trimmed by 5 bases and J by 1 base, 5 bases remained unmatched. The CDR3 totals 15 residues. Here the CDR3 DNA reads TGTGCCAGTAGTCAATCGACAGGGAGCAATCAGCCCCAGCATTTT. Protein: CASSQSTGSNQPQHF.

This chain links TRBV6-5 with TRBJ2-2; D gene ambiguous. Looked up from germline, CDR1 is MNHEY and CDR2 is SVGAGI. Trimming pared 5 bases from V and 3 bases from J, leaving 4 bases between. CDR3 length equals 12 residues. CDR3 sequence reads: CASSHYTGELFF. The CDR3 DNA follows: TGTGCCAGCAGTCATTACACCGGGGAGCTGTTTTTT.

The chain uses TRBV7-8 and TRBJ1-4, with 7 nucleotides matching TRBD1. This CDR3 contains 15 residues. Germline CDR1 reads SGHVS; CDR2 reads FQNEAQ. J was trimmed by 5 bases and V by 6 bases; bases with no gene match: 9. The CDR3, as DNA: TGTGCCAGCAGACCTACCTCGACAGGGAATGAAAAACTGTTTTTT. Protein sequence: CASRPTSTGNEKLFF.